The 7 T cell receptor beta chains below come from one sample, sequenced in a study of CD8 T cells in Susac syndrome. With random hexamers, 0.5 to 1 ug RNA was reverse transcribed. TCRdb passed the immunoSEQ multiplex PCR reads through MiXCR, listing each CDR3 protein once. The sample records 400,000 or so distinct CDR3 sequences, approximately 89% being singletons. The sequenced sample was CD8+ T cells from PBMCs. All receptors come from a human donor with multiple sclerosis.

This chain connects TRBV29-1 to TRBJ1-1; TRBD1 agrees at 7 bases. The length of the CDR3 is 15 residues. Trimming removed 3 bases from V and 1 base from J; junction bases left unmatched: 8. Germline V CDR1 and CDR2: SQVTM, ANQGSEA. CDR3 region: CSVDAHDRENTEAFF. DNA of the CDR3: TGCAGCGTTGACGCCCACGACAGGGAGAACACTGAAGCTTTCTTT.

The gene calls are TRBV4-1 and TRBJ2-1; D could derive from TRBD1 or TRBD2 (6 bases each). The CDR3 has 15 residues. CDR1 is MGHRA and CDR2 is YSYEKL in the germline V gene. V was clipped by 4 bases and J by 8 bases, with 18 bases between them. The CDR3 here is CASSRIRGPRDEQFF. The CDR3 coding sequence is TGCGCCAGCAGCCGCATCCGGGGGCCGAGAGATGAGCAGTTCTTC.

This chain connects TRBV27 to TRBJ1-5; D gene ambiguous. Deletions cut 6 bases from V and 0 bases from J, with 9 bases between. This CDR3 is 14 amino acids long. Per germline, CDR1 MNHEY and CDR2 SMNVEV (reference sequence). DNA for the CDR3: TGTGCCAGCAGAGGTCATTATAGCAATCAGCCCCAGCATTTT. Protein sequence: CASRGHYSNQPQHF.

The gene calls are TRBV27 and TRBJ1-5; D not resolved. Germline V gene data show CDR1 as MNHEY and CDR2 as SMNVEV (reference sequence). The CDR3 length is 14 residues. V was pared by 5 bases and J by 2 bases, with 10 bases between. CDR3 in DNA: TGTGCCAGCAGTATCTCCCCGGGCAATCAGCCCCAGCATTTT. Residues: CASSISPGNQPQHF.

The chain employs TRBV30 and TRBJ1-1, with D hard to call. Germline V lookup: CDR1 GTSNPN, CDR2 SVGIG (reference sequence). The CDR3 runs to 10 residues. The V end lost 3 bases, the J end lost 5 bases, and 4 bases lay between the germline ends. Here the CDR3 DNA reads TGTGCCTGGAGCCAGACTGAAGCTTTCTTT. It encodes CAWSQTEAFF. Together with reference TRBV30 and TRBJ1-1, the CDR3 gives the full variable domain: SQTIHQWPATLVQPVGSPLSLECTVEGTSNPNLYWYRQAAGRGLQLLFYSVGIGQISSEVPQNLSASRPQDRQFILSSKKLLLSDSGFYLCAWSQTEAFFGQGTRLTVV.

This chain uses TRBV7-9 with TRBJ2-7; D might be TRBD1 (8 bases). CDR3 size: 16 residues. From germline, CDR1 is SEHNR and CDR2 FQNEAQ (reference sequence). V shed 3 bases and J shed 1 base, with 16 bases lying between them. CDR3 in amino acids: CASSLKAGQESYEQYF. The CDR3 DNA sequence: TGTGCCAGCAGCTTGAAAGCGGGACAGGAGTCCTACGAGCAGTACTTC.

J is TRBJ2-7 and V is TRBV20-1; the match to TRBD1 covers 9 bases. V gave up 5 bases and J gave up 0 bases; unmatched junction bases: 2. The CDR3 has 13 amino acids. Germline V lookup: CDR1 DFQATT, CDR2 SNEGSKA (reference sequence). The CDR3 nucleotides are TGCAGTGCTCGGGACAGGGTCTCCTACGAGCAGTACTTC. Residues: CSARDRVSYEQYF.